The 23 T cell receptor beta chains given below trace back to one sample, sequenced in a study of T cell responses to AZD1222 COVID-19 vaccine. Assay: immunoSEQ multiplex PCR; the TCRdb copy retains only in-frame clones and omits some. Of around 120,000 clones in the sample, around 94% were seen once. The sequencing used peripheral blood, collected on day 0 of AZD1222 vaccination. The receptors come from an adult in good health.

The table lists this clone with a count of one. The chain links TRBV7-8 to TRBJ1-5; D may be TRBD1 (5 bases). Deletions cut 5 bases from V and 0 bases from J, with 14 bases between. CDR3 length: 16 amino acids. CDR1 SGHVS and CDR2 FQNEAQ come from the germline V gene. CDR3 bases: TGTGCCAGCAGCCTACGGGGGGGAGTTAGCAATCAGCCCCAGCATTTT. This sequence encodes CASSLRGGVSNQPQHF.

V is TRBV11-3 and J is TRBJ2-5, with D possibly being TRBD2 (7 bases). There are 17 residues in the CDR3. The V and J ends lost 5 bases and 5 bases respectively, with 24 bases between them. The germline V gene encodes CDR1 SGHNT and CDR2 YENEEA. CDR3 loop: CASSPGGEGGPSETQYF. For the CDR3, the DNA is TGTGCCAGCAGCCCCGGTGGGGAGGGGGGGCCGTCGGAGACCCAGTACTTC.

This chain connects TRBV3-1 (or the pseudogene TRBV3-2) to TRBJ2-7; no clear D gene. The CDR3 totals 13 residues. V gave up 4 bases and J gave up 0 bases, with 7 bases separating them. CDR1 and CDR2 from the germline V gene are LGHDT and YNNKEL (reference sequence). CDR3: CASSLDPSYEQYF. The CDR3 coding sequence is TGTGCCAGCAGCCTAGACCCCTCCTACGAGCAGTACTTC.

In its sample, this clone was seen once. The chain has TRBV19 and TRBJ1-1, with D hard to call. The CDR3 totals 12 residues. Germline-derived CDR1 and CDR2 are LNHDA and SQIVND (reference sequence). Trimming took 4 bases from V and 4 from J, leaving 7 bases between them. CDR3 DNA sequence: TGTGCCAGTAGTACCGGAGCCACTGAAGCTTTCTTT. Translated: CASSTGATEAFF.

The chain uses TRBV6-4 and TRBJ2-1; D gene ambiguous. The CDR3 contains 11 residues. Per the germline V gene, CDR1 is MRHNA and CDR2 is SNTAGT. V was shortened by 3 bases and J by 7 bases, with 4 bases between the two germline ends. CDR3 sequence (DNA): TGTGCCAGCAGTGAGAATAATGAGCAGTTCTTC. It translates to CASSENNEQFF.

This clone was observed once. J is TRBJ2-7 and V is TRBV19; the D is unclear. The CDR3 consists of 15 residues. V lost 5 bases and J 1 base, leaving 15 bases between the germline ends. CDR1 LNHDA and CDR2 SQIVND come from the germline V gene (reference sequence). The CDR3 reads CASSFGQYRSYEQYF. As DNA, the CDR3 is TGTGCCAGTAGTTTCGGGCAGTATCGGTCCTACGAGCAGTACTTC.

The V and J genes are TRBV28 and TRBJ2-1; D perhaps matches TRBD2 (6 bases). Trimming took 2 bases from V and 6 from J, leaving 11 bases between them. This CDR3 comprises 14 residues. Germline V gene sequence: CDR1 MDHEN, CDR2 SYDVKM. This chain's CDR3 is CASSLQGGVNEQFF. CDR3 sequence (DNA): TGTGCCAGCAGTTTACAGGGAGGCGTCAATGAGCAGTTCTTC.

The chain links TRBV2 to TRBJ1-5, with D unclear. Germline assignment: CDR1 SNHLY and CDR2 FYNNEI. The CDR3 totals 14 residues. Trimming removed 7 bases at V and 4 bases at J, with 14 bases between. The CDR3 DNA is TGTGCCAGCAACCTGGACGGGAAGAATCAGCCCCAGCATTTT. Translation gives CASNLDGKNQPQHF.

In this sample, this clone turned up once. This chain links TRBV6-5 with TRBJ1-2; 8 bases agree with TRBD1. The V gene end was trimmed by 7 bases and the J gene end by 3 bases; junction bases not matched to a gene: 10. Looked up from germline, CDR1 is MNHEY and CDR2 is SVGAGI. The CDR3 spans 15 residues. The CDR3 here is CASTKDRARDYGYTF. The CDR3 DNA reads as TGTGCCAGCACCAAGGACAGGGCGAGGGACTATGGCTACACCTTC.

CDR3 in DNA: TGTGCCAGCAGTTACTCATCAGTGGGGGCTGGAAACACCATATATTTT. Translated: CASSYSSVGAGNTIYF. The gene calls are TRBV6-6 and TRBJ1-3; D might be TRBD1 (5 bases). Germline V gives CDR1 MNHNY, CDR2 SVGAGI (reference sequence). The CDR3 has 16 residues. Trimming took 0 bases from V and 2 from J, leaving 11 bases between them.

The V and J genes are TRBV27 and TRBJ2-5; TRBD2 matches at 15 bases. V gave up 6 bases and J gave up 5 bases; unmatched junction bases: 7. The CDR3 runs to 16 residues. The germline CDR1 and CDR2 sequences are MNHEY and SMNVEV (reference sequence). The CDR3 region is CASSGLAGGPWETQYF. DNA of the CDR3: TGTGCCAGCAGCGGACTAGCGGGGGGGCCCTGGGAGACCCAGTACTTC.

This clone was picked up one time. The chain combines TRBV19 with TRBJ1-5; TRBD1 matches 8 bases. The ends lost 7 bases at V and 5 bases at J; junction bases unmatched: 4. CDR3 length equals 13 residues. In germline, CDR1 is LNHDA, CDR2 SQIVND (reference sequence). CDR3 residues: CASTDRAHQPQHF. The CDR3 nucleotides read TGTGCCAGTACGGACAGGGCCCATCAGCCCCAGCATTTT. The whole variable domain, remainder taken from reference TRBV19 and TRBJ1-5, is DGGITQSPKYLFRKEGQNVTLSCEQNLNHDAMYWYRQDPGQGLRLIYYSQIVNDFQKGDIAEGYSVSREKKESFPLTVTSAQKNPTAFYLCASTDRAHQPQHFGDGTRLSIL.

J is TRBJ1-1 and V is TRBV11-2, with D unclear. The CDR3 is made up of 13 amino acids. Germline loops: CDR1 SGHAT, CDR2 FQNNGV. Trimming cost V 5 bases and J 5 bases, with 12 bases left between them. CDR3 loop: CASSQKIRTEAFF. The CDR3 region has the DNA TGTGCCAGCAGCCAAAAGATCAGGACTGAAGCTTTCTTT.

CDR3 loop: CASSHTGTSNTGELFF. CDR3 bases: TGCGCCAGCAGCCATACCGGGACTTCGAACACCGGGGAGCTGTTTTTT. The rearrangement uses TRBV5-1 and TRBJ2-2; D is possibly TRBD2 (6 bases). In germline, CDR1 is SGHRS, CDR2 YFSETQ. This CDR3 spans 16 amino acids. V lost 4 bases and J lost 0, with 13 bases in between.

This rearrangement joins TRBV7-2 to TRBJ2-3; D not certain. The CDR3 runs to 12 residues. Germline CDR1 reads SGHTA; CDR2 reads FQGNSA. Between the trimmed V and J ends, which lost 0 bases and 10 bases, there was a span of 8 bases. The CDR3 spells CASSLASYAQYF. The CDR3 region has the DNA TGTGCCAGCAGCTTAGCAAGTTACGCGCAGTATTTT.

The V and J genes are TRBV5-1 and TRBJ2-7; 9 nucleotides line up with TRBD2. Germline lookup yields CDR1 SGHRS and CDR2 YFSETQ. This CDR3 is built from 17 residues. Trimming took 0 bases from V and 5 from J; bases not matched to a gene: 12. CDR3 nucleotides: TGCGCCAGCAGCTTGGAAGGTCTGGCTAGCGGGACCCACGAGCAGTACTTC. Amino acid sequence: CASSLEGLASGTHEQYF.

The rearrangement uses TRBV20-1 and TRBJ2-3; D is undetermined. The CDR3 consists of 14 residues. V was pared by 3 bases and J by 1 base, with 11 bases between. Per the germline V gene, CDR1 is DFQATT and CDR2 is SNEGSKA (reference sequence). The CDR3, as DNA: TGCAGTGCTAGTGGGCCAGAGGGCACAGATACGCAGTATTTT. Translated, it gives CSASGPEGTDTQYF.

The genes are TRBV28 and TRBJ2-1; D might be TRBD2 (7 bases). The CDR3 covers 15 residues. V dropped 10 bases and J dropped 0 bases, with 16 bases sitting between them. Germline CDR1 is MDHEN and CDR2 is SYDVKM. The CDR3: CATWLADSSYNEQFF. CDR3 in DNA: TGTGCCACGTGGCTAGCGGACAGCTCCTACAATGAGCAGTTCTTC.

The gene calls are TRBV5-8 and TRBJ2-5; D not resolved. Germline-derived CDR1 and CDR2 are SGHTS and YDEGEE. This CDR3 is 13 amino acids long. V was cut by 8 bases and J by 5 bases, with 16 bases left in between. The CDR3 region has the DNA TGTGCCAGTAGTAGGCAGGTTCTCGAGACCCAGTACTTC. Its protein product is CASSRQVLETQYF.

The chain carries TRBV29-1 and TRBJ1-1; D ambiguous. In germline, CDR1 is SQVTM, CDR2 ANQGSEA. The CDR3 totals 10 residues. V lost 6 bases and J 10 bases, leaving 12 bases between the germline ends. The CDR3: CSVRQMVAFF. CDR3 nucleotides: TGCAGCGTCCGTCAAATGGTAGCTTTCTTT.

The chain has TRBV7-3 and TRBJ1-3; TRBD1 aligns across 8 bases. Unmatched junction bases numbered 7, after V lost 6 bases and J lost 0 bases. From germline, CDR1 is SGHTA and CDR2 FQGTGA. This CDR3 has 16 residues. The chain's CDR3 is CASSIEGTGSGNTIYF. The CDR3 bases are TGTGCCAGCAGTATTGAAGGGACAGGCTCTGGAAACACCATATATTTT. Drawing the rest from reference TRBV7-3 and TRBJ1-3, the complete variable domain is GAGVSQTPSNKVTEKGKYVELRCDPISGHTALYWYRQSLGQGPEFLIYFQGTGAADDSGLPNDRFFAVRPEGSVSTLKIQRTERGDSAVYLCASSIEGTGSGNTIYFGEGSWLTVV.

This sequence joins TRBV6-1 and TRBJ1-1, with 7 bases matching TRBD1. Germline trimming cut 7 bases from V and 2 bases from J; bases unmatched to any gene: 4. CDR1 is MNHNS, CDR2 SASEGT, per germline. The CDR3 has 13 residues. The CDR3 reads CASKTGSNTEAFF. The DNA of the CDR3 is TGTGCCAGCAAGACAGGGTCTAACACTGAAGCTTTCTTT.

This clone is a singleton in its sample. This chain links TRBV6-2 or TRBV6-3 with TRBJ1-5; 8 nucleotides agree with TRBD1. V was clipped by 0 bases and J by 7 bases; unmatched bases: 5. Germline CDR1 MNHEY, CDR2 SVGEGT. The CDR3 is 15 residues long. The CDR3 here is CASSYSGQGAQPQHF. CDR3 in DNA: TGTGCCAGCAGTTACTCAGGGCAGGGGGCACAGCCCCAGCATTTT.